The sequence of this T cell receptor beta chain was determined in a study of blood T cells in healthy people across ages. Whole-study context: Template-switching capture recovered about one barcoded beta molecule per two T cells. General study results and limits: Roughly linearly, TCR beta diversity per million T cells fell as age increased.

A note on this clonotype: Its target is not known.

Next came a second PCR, run for about 7 to 11 cycles, which used a sample-barcoded 5' primer along with a J-beta primer mix. TCRdb re-called the 5' RACE reads through MiXCR, storing one row per CDR3 protein. The sample holds 1.2 million to 1.5 million distinct CDR3 sequences; approximately 60% are singletons and the top ten take over 6.5%. Drawn from each donor were ten milliliters of peripheral blood. CDR3 length: 15 residues. The source of this sequence is a man younger than 35 in good health. The source material was blood. The chain joins TRBV12-3 or TRBV12-4 to TRBJ2-1; 8 bases match TRBD1. The last part of the DNA fits TRBJ2-7 better; the J call may be wrong. The CDR3 is CASSFHTGGFDEQYF. The CDR3 nucleotides read TGTGCCAGCAGTTTTCACACAGGGGGTTTCGACGAGCAGTACTTC.